The T cell receptor beta chain described here comes from a study of T cell repertoires in ileal Crohn's disease (dated by TCRdb to between 2018 and 2021). Regarding the complete study: The median duration of disease was around 7.3 years, and at the time of surgery around 35% of patients were active smokers. Roughly half of the patients were given postoperative therapy, with 15 to 20 on anti-TNF agents and 11 to 12 on thiopurines. The study was conducted in parallel with a multicentre cohort built to find predictors of early endoscopic recurrence after ileocolonic resection. Every patient underwent surgery because of a complication, which was stricturing disease in around 60% and penetrating disease in around 39%. The study sequenced roughly 170 mucosal samples from a few dozen patients, taken at several locations on the surgical specimen and at postoperative endoscopy. Endoscopic postoperative recurrence was defined as a Rutgeerts score above i0. A prospective multicentre cohort supplied the 50 or so Crohn's disease patients whose TCR repertoires were analysed.

The full study reports these points: Compared with CD4 T cells, sorted CD8 T cells held more high-frequency clones, which suggests that the mucosal expansions were mostly CD8. Patients who were active smokers at surgery had a significantly higher proportion of clonal expansions than non-smokers (roughly 24% vs 19%, p=0.02). Mucosal CD4 and CD8 T cells were sorted and sequenced only in a subgroup of patients, the size of which was not stated. Higher percentages of high-frequency clones at the time of surgery were linked to endoscopic recurrence, and every patient with clonality above 26.8% (18/57) had recurrence.

Eligible patients were adults with ileal or ileocolonic Crohn's disease who had an indication for ileocolonic resection. Before DNA extraction, whole ileal mucosal biopsies were kept frozen at -80 degrees C. A TRizol-based method was used to extract genomic DNA from the frozen whole biopsies, and the DNA was quantified with a NanoDrop 2000 spectrophotometer. Around 500 nanograms of biopsy DNA per sample were submitted for commercial TCRB immunosequencing. A two-step, amplification bias-controlled multiplex PCR was used by Adaptive Biotechnology to amplify CDR3 regions from genomic DNA. The first PCR used primers for every V and J gene segment; the second PCR added barcodes and Illumina adapters. CDR3 libraries were sequenced using an Illumina instrument. In the original analysis: Analysis combined the vendor-provided pipelines with custom analysis of raw data in R/Bioconductor under R version 3.3.0. Clonality, ranging from 0 to 1, was calculated as the inverse of the normalised Shannon entropy of all productive clones. High-frequency clones were defined as the share of the repertoire taken up by the top 100 clones, keeping only clones that passed a 95% confidence test. Repertoire diversity was measured with the Simpson index, and overlap between samples was measured with the Morisita-Horn index. Sourced from immuneACCESS, this table was stored by TCRdb with only in-frame sequences that have V and J called. A share of the clones is absent; for the studies checked, an unresolved V gene accounts for under half, and the remainder has no known explanation. V and J calls and clone size follow that table, whereas D and trimming were derived from the DNA. The sample contains some 5,100 clones, 70% to 85% of them found a single time. Together, the top ten hold roughly a tenth of the sample.

The CDR3 sequence holds 16 residues, the cysteine and phenylalanine included. Only the CDR3 region is kept as DNA, spanning 48 bases read in frame from base 1. Trimming leaves V shorter by 5 bases and J shorter by 5 bases, with the junction holding 13 bases beyond the gene matches. The germline V gene (reference sequence) supplies CDR1 SEHNR and CDR2 FQNEAQ. On this clone itself: No cognate antigen has been identified for it. No much larger clone exists at a distance of one base, and base qualities are not known.

The rearrangement joined TRBV7-9 to TRBJ1-1; 8 bases in the junction line up with TRBD1. The sequence was collected from an adult with Crohn's disease. Source material: ileal tissue. The CDR3 in this case is CASSLQGAVFLTEAFF. The DNA is as follows: TGTGCCAGCAGCCTCCAGGGGGCGGTATTCCTGACTGAAGCTTTCTTT.